Shown below are 26 T cell receptor beta chains from a single sample sequenced in a study of blood T cell repertoires in COVID-19. The assay was immunoSEQ multiplex PCR, and TCRdb's table has in-frame clones only and misses some. The sample carries fewer than 85,000 clones, around nine tenths recorded once. The sample comprised peripheral blood. The receptors stem from a human donor in a cohort sampled during active COVID-19.

The chain joins TRBV27 to TRBJ2-4; 7 nucleotides agree with TRBD1. The V gene's germline CDR1 is MNHEY and CDR2 SMNVEV (reference sequence). Germline trimming cut 5 bases from V and 7 bases from J; bases unmatched to any gene: 11. CDR3 size: 15 residues. The CDR3: CASSPQVEGANIQYF. In nucleotides, the CDR3 is TGTGCCAGCAGTCCCCAGGTAGAGGGGGCCAACATTCAGTACTTC.

J is TRBJ1-2 and V is TRBV29-1; 10 bases are shared with TRBD1. V shed 6 bases and J 7 bases; nucleotides not matched to a gene: 8. The CDR3 has 13 residues. The germline CDR1 and CDR2 sequences are SQVTM and ANQGSEA. The CDR3 region is CSVADRGPGGYTF. The CDR3 DNA sequence: TGCAGCGTAGCAGACAGGGGGCCAGGTGGCTACACCTTC.

J is TRBJ1-3 and V is TRBV9, with unresolved D. Germline CDR1 is SGDLS and CDR2 is YYNGEE. CDR3 length: 15 residues. The V and J ends lost 2 bases and 6 bases respectively, with 15 bases between them. The CDR3 bases are TGTGCCAGCAGCGTTAGCGAAACCATGGAAAACACCATATATTTT. It codes for CASSVSETMENTIYF.

The gene calls are TRBV6-1 and TRBJ2-7; D may be TRBD1 (6 bases). This CDR3 is 15 amino acids long. V lost 3 bases and J 4 bases, leaving 16 bases between the germline ends. Per the germline V gene, CDR1 is MNHNS and CDR2 is SASEGT. CDR3 region: CASSDRAKGVYEQYF. The CDR3 nucleotides read TGTGCCAGCAGTGACAGGGCGAAGGGGGTATACGAGCAGTACTTC.

The CDR3 region has the DNA TGTGCTAGTGGTTTGGGGACAGGGCTTTCCTACGAGCAGTACTTC. Protein product: CASGLGTGLSYEQYF. V and J are TRBV12-5 and TRBJ2-7, with TRBD1 identical over 8 bases. CDR3 length: 15 amino acids. The ends lost 1 base at V and 1 base at J; junction bases unmatched: 3. Germline CDR1 and CDR2: LGHNT and FRNRAP.

In its sample, this clone was seen once. The CDR3 coding sequence is TGTGCCTGGAGTGTACTTGGTGAAAAACTGTTTTTT. Encoded protein: CAWSVLGEKLFF. The chain joins TRBV30 to TRBJ1-4; D uncertain. Germline V gives CDR1 GTSNPN, CDR2 SVGIG (reference sequence). V shed 0 bases and J shed 7 bases, with 6 bases lying between them. The CDR3 is made up of 12 amino acids. Based on the CDR3 plus reference TRBV30 and TRBJ1-4, the full variable domain is SQTIHQWPATLVQPVGSPLSLECTVEGTSNPNLYWYRQAAGRGLQLLFYSVGIGQISSEVPQNLSASRPQDRQFILSSKKLLLSDSGFYLCAWSVLGEKLFFGSGTQLSVL.

The chain combines TRBV30 with TRBJ2-7, with TRBD2 matching 10 bases. The CDR3 spans 13 residues. Germline V gene lookup returns CDR1 GTSNPN and CDR2 SVGIG (reference sequence). The V gene end was trimmed by 1 base and the J gene end by 3 bases; junction bases not matched to a gene: 0. The chain's CDR3 is CAWSASGGYEQYF. CDR3 sequence (DNA): TGTGCCTGGAGTGCTAGCGGGGGCTACGAGCAGTACTTC. Full variable domain (missing parts from reference TRBV30 and TRBJ2-7): SQTIHQWPATLVQPVGSPLSLECTVEGTSNPNLYWYRQAAGRGLQLLFYSVGIGQISSEVPQNLSASRPQDRQFILSSKKLLLSDSGFYLCAWSASGGYEQYFGPGTRLTVT.

This clone was counted a single time. The DNA of the CDR3 is TGTGCCAGCAGCCCCTCCTTTAGACAGGGTCTGAGCAATCAGCCCCAGCATTTT. This codes for CASSPSFRQGLSNQPQHF. The chain carries TRBV6-2 or TRBV6-3 and TRBJ1-5; TRBD1 matches at 7 bases. Germline V CDR1 and CDR2: MNHEY, SVGEGT. There are 18 residues in the CDR3. Trimming took 6 bases from V and 1 from J; bases not matched to a gene: 15.

The chain is built from TRBV11-2 and TRBJ2-7; tentative D call: TRBD2 (6 bases). Germline V gene lookup returns CDR1 SGHAT and CDR2 FQNNGV. V shed 3 bases and J shed 1 base, with 13 bases lying between them. This CDR3 has 15 residues. Written as DNA, the CDR3 is TGTGCCAGCAGCTTCAGGGAGGCCGGGTCCTACGAGCAGTACTTC. Protein: CASSFREAGSYEQYF.

J is TRBJ1-1 and V is TRBV30; 7 bases are a match to TRBD1. J gave up 1 base and V 3 bases, and 5 bases lay outside the gene matches. CDR3 size: 14 residues. Germline loops: CDR1 GTSNPN, CDR2 SVGIG (reference sequence). CDR3 sequence (DNA): TGTGCCTGGAGGACAGGGTTTGGGAACACTGAAGCTTTCTTT. This codes for CAWRTGFGNTEAFF.

The chain employs TRBV15 and TRBJ2-7; TRBD1 matches 9 bases. Germline lookup yields CDR1 LNHNV and CDR2 YYDKDF (reference sequence). The CDR3 consists of 15 residues. Germline trimming cut 3 bases from V and 4 bases from J; bases unmatched to any gene: 7. This CDR3 reads CATSSRQGVGYEQYF. CDR3 coding DNA: TGTGCCACCAGCAGCCGACAGGGGGTAGGATACGAGCAGTACTTC.

Comment on this clone: Mismatch with germline at one junction end may stem from a read error. The chain links TRBV10-3 to TRBJ1-3, with D perhaps TRBD1 (5 bases). This CDR3 contains 13 residues. CDR1 ENHRY and CDR2 SYGVKD come from the germline V gene. CDR3 nucleotide sequence: TGTGCCATCATGGGGCAGTTGGGAACCACCATATATTTT. Translation gives CAIMGQLGTTIYF.

J is TRBJ1-3 and V is TRBV2; 7 bases fit TRBD1. V shed 4 bases and J 4 bases; nucleotides not matched to a gene: 7. The CDR3 has 15 amino acids. From germline, CDR1 is SNHLY and CDR2 FYNNEI. The CDR3 loop reads CASSGGQLTGNTIYF. As DNA, the CDR3 is TGTGCCAGCAGTGGGGGACAGTTGACCGGAAACACCATATATTTT. The full variable domain, with the rest looked up from reference TRBV2 and TRBJ1-3, is EPEVTQTPSHQVTQMGQEVILRCVPISNHLYFYWYRQILGQKVEFLVSFYNNEISEKSEIFDDQFSVERPDGSNFTLKIRSTKLEDSAMYFCASSGGQLTGNTIYFGEGSWLTVV.

V usage is TRBV6-5 and J usage is TRBJ2-7, with 7 bases fitting TRBD1. The CDR3 is made up of 13 amino acids. CDR1 MNHEY and CDR2 SVGAGI come from the germline V gene. Trimming at V came to 7 bases and at J to 2 bases, leaving 5 bases not matched to a gene. In DNA, the CDR3 is TGTGCCAGCACCCGGGACAGACCCTACGAGCAGTACTTC. It translates to CASTRDRPYEQYF.

The chain combines TRBV6-5 with TRBJ2-7, with D perhaps TRBD2 (6 bases). This CDR3 has 15 amino acids. Deletions cut 4 bases from V and 2 bases from J, with 15 bases between. CDR1 and CDR2 (germline): MNHEY, SVGAGI. In DNA form, the CDR3 reads TGTGCCAGCAGTTCTCCGGCGGGACCCCCCTACGAGCAGTACTTC. This gives the protein CASSSPAGPPYEQYF.

The gene calls are TRBV19 and TRBJ1-1; no clear D. Trimming stripped 3 bases from V and 7 bases from J, with 18 bases between. This CDR3 region has 15 residues. The germline gives CDR1 LNHDA, CDR2 SQIVND (reference sequence). This CDR3 reads CASSIGKGTKSEAFF. The CDR3 DNA sequence: TGTGCCAGTAGTATCGGGAAGGGAACTAAAAGTGAAGCTTTCTTT.

This clone was observed a handful of times. This sequence joins TRBV27 and TRBJ2-7; tentatively, D is TRBD1 (6 bases). CDR3 length: 12 amino acids. Germline V lookup: CDR1 MNHEY, CDR2 SMNVEV (reference sequence). Trimming shortened V by 6 bases and J by 1 base, and 7 bases separated the two germline ends. The CDR3 region is CASRGASYEQYF. As DNA, the CDR3 is TGTGCCAGCAGGGGGGCATCCTACGAGCAGTACTTC.

The V and J genes are TRBV4-3 and TRBJ1-2; 11 bases map to TRBD1. Germline V gives CDR1 LGHNA, CDR2 YSLEER. The CDR3 covers 17 residues. V trimming: 3 bases; J trimming: 4 bases; junction bases outside the gene matches: 10. As DNA, the CDR3 is TGCGCCAGCAGCCAGGACAGGGGGCGAATTTGGGCCTATGGCTACACCTTC. This gives the protein CASSQDRGRIWAYGYTF.

The rearrangement uses TRBV19 and TRBJ2-1; perhaps TRBD1 as D (5 bases). CDR3 length: 13 amino acids. V was shortened by 5 bases and J by 8 bases, with 13 bases between the two germline ends. The germline CDR1 and CDR2 sequences are LNHDA and SQIVND (reference sequence). CDR3 region: CASSQSLGDEQFF. CDR3 DNA sequence: TGTGCCAGTAGTCAGTCCTTAGGGGATGAGCAGTTCTTC.

The V call is TRBV5-4, the J call TRBJ2-7; maybe TRBD2 (5 bases). The CDR3 runs 15 residues. The V gene's germline CDR1 is SGHNT and CDR2 YYREEE (reference sequence). The V end lost 3 bases, the J end lost 2 bases, and 15 bases lay between the germline ends. The CDR3 DNA follows: TGTGCCAGCAGCTGGTACGGGGAATCAACCTACGAGCAGTACTTC. This translates into CASSWYGESTYEQYF.

Comments on this clone: The sample has other DNA sequences that encode this CDR3 too. V gene TRBV6-5 combines with J gene TRBJ2-7; 11 positions match TRBD1. Losses at the gene ends were 6 bases for V and 3 bases for J; bases not matched to a gene: 4. This CDR3 spans 14 amino acids. The V gene's germline CDR1 is MNHEY and CDR2 SVGAGI. In DNA form, the CDR3 reads TGTGCCAGCAGCTACGGGACAGGGGGCTACGAGCAGTACTTC. The encoded protein is CASSYGTGGYEQYF.

This CDR3 is CAWSSQGIEAFF. The CDR3 bases are TGTGCCTGGAGTTCTCAGGGAATTGAAGCTTTCTTT. The chain uses TRBV30 and TRBJ1-1; D may be TRBD1 (5 bases). This CDR3 contains 12 residues. Germline-derived CDR1 and CDR2 are GTSNPN and SVGIG (reference sequence). V was trimmed by 2 bases and J by 7 bases, leaving 11 bases between them.

The chain employs TRBV27 and TRBJ2-2; perhaps TRBD2 as D (5 bases). Trimming took off 0 bases at V and 5 bases at J, with 7 bases between the two ends. Germline CDR1 and CDR2: MNHEY and SMNVEV (reference sequence). The CDR3 contains 14 residues. CDR3 loop: CASSLSAGTGELFF. The DNA for the CDR3 is TGTGCCAGCAGTTTATCGGCGGGTACCGGGGAGCTGTTTTTT.

The chain carries TRBV28 and TRBJ1-2; D is unclear. Germline CDR1 reads MDHEN; CDR2 reads SYDVKM. Between the trimmed V and J ends, which lost 5 bases and 10 bases, there was a span of 17 bases. The CDR3 is 13 residues long. CDR3: CASSAWIPDIYTF. In DNA, the CDR3 is TGTGCCAGCAGTGCATGGATCCCAGACATCTACACCTTC.

The chain joins TRBV12-3 or TRBV12-4 to TRBJ2-3; D is unresolved. The CDR3 runs 11 residues. Trimming removed 10 bases from V and 6 bases from J, with 11 bases in between. The CDR3 loop is CATRDSDTQYF. In DNA, the CDR3 is TGTGCCACCCGAGACTCGGATACGCAGTATTTT.

The chain has TRBV12-5 and TRBJ1-2, with D perhaps matching TRBD1 (5 bases). Germline V CDR1 and CDR2: LGHNT, FRNRAP. The CDR3 runs to 13 residues. V was clipped by 1 base and J by 2 bases, with 5 bases between them. CDR3 loop: CASGLGQNYGYTF. DNA of the CDR3: TGTGCTAGTGGTTTGGGACAGAACTATGGCTACACCTTC. Complete variable domain (other parts from reference TRBV12-5 and TRBJ1-2): DARVTQTPRHKVTEMGQEVTMRCQPILGHNTVFWYRQTMMQGLELLAYFRNRAPLDDSGMPKDRFSAEMPDATLATLKIQPSEPRDSAVYFCASGLGQNYGYTFGSGTRLTVV.